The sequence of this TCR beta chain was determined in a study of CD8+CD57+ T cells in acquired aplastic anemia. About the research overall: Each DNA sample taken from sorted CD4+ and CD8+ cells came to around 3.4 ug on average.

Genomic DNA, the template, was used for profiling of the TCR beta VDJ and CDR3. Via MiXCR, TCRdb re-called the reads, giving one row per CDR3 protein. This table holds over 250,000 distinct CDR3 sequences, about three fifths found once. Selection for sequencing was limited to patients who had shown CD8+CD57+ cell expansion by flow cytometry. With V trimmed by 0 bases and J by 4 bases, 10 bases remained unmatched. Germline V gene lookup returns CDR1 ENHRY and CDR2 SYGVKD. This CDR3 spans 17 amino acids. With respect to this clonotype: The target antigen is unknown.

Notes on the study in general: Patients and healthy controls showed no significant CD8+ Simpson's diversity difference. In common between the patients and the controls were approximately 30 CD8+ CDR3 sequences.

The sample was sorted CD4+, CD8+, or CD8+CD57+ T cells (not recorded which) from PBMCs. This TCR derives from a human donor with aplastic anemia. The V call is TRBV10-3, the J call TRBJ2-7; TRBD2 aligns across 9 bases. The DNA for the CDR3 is TGTGCCATCAGTGAGTCGTGGTTAGCGGGAGAGGCGTACGAGCAGTACTTC. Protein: CAISESWLAGEAYEQYF.